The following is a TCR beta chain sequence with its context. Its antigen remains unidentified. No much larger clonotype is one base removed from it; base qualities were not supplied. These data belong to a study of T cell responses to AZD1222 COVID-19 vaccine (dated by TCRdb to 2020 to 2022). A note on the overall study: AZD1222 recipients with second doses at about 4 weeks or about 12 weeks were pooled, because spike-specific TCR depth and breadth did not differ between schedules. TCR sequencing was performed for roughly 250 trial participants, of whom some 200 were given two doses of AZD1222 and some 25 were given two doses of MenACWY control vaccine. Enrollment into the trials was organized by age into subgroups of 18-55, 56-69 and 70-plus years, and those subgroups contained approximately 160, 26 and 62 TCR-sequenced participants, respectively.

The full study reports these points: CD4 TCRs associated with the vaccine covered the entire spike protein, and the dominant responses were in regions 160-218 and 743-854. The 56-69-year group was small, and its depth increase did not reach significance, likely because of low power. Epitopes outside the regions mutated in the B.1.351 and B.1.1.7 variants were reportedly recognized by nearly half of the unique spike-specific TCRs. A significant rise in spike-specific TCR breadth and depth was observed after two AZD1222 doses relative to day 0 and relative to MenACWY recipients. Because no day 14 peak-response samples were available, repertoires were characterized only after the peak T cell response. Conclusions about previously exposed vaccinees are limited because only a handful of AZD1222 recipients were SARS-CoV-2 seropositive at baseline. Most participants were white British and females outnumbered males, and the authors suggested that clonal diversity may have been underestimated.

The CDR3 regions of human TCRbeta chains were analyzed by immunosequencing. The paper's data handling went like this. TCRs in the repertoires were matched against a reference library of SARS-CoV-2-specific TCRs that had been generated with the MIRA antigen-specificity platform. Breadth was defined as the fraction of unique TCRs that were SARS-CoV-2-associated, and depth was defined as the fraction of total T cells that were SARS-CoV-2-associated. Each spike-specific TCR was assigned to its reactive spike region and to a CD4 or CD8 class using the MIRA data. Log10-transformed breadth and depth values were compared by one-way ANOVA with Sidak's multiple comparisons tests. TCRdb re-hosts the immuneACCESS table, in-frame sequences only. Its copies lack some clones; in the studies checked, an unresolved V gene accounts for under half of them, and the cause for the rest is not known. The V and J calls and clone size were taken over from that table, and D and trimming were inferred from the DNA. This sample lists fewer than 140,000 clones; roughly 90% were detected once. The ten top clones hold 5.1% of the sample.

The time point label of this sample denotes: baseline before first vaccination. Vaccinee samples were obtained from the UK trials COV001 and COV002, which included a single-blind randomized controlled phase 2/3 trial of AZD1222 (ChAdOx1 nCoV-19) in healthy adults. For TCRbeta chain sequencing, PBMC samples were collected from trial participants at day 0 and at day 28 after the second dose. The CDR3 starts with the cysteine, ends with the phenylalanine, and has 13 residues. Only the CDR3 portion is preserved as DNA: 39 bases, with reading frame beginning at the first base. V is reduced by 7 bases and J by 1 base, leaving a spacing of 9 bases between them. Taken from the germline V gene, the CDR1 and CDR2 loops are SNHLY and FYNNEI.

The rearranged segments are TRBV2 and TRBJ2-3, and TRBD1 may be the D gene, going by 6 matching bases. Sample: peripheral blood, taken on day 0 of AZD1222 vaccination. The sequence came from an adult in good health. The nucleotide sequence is TGTGCCAGCAACAGACAGGGCACAGATACGCAGTATTTT. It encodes CASNRQGTDTQYF.